Listed below are T cell receptor beta chains from one sample, sequenced in a study of identical twins. TCRdb ran MiXCR on the 5' RACE reads and lists one entry per CDR3 protein. This sample has about 520,000 distinct CDR3 sequences, with 22% found just once. This sample also appeared in a second study, on T cells expressing NK-cell markers.

Sequencing input: CD4+ T cells sorted from blood. The receptors were sampled from a woman between 18 and 29 years old in good health. Each CDR3 is given with its conserved first and last residue. Fields, in order: J gene, clone size, D gene, V gene, CDR3 DNA, CDR3 protein. A D gene is named only where the DNA matches it firmly. Rows give clone size only sometimes, using once, few, many, or a class for an expanded clone.

J gene: TRBJ1-1; clone size: once; D gene: -; V gene: TRBV18; CDR3 DNA: TGTGCCAGCTCACCACAGGTTGAAGCTTTCTTT; CDR3 protein: CASSPQVEAFF
J gene: TRBJ2-5; clone size: -; D gene: -; V gene: TRBV5-1; CDR3 DNA: TGCGCCAGCAGCGTACAGGATGGTCGAGAGACCCAGTACTTC; CDR3 protein: CASSVQDGRETQYF
J gene: TRBJ2-2; clone size: -; D gene: TRBD2; V gene: TRBV20-1; CDR3 DNA: TGCAGTGCTAGAGGAATCGGGAGGGCGACCGGGGAGCTGTTTTTT; CDR3 protein: CSARGIGRATGELFF
J gene: TRBJ2-1; clone size: -; D gene: TRBD2; V gene: TRBV5-1; CDR3 DNA: TGCGCCAGCAGCTTGGAATTGGCGGGGGGCCATGAGCAGTTCTTC; CDR3 protein: CASSLELAGGHEQFF
J gene: TRBJ1-1; clone size: few; D gene: -; V gene: TRBV3-1; CDR3 DNA: TGTGCCAGCAGCCAAGAAACTGAAGCTTTCTTT; CDR3 protein: CASSQETEAFF
J gene: TRBJ2-3; clone size: -; D gene: TRBD2; V gene: TRBV12-3/TRBV12-4; CDR3 DNA: TGTGCCAGCAGTGCGATGAGCGGGGGGGTTACAGATACGCAGTATTTT; CDR3 protein: CASSAMSGGVTDTQYF
J gene: TRBJ2-1; clone size: -; D gene: TRBD2; V gene: TRBV12-3/TRBV12-4; CDR3 DNA: TGTGCCATCAGTAGACTAGCGGGGGGGCATCACCCCTACAATGAGCAGTTCTTC; CDR3 protein: CAISRLAGGHHPYNEQFF
J gene: TRBJ1-2; clone size: -; D gene: TRBD1; V gene: TRBV29-1; CDR3 DNA: TGCAGCGTAGCCCACAGGGGGCACAAGTATGGCTACACCTTC; CDR3 protein: CSVAHRGHKYGYTF
J gene: TRBJ2-7; clone size: few; D gene: TRBD2; V gene: TRBV3-1; CDR3 DNA: TGTGCCAGCAGCCAGCTAGCGGGCTACGAGCAGTACTTC; CDR3 protein: CASSQLAGYEQYF
J gene: TRBJ1-1; clone size: few; D gene: TRBD1; V gene: TRBV20-1; CDR3 DNA: TGCAGTGCTAGAGTACCACAGGGGACCACTGAAGCTTTCTTT; CDR3 protein: CSARVPQGTTEAFF
J gene: TRBJ2-7; clone size: few; D gene: -; V gene: TRBV20-1; CDR3 DNA: TGCAGTGCGCGGGACTCAGCCTACGAGCAGTACTTC; CDR3 protein: CSARDSAYEQYF
J gene: TRBJ1-5; clone size: -; D gene: TRBD1; V gene: TRBV20-1; CDR3 DNA: TGCAGTGCCATCCTTGGGACAGACAATCAGCCCCAGCATTTT; CDR3 protein: CSAILGTDNQPQHF
J gene: TRBJ2-2; clone size: few; D gene: -; V gene: TRBV12-3/TRBV12-4; CDR3 DNA: TGTGCCAGCAGTTTAGCGGAGGGGGTGCTGTTTTTT; CDR3 protein: CASSLAEGVLFF
J gene: TRBJ2-5; clone size: -; D gene: TRBD2; V gene: TRBV5-1; CDR3 DNA: TGCGCCAGCAGCAGCGGGGGGGCCCTCCAAGAGACCCAGTACTTC; CDR3 protein: CASSSGGALQETQYF
J gene: TRBJ2-3; clone size: few; D gene: -; V gene: TRBV20-1; CDR3 DNA: TGCAGTGCTAGAGGGACAGTTAAGGGAGATACGCAGTATTTT; CDR3 protein: CSARGTVKGDTQYF
J gene: TRBJ1-1; clone size: once; D gene: -; V gene: TRBV7-9; CDR3 DNA: TGTGCCAGCACCCCTCCAGGAACGGGAAACACTGAAGCTTTCTTT; CDR3 protein: CASTPPGTGNTEAFF
J gene: TRBJ2-7; clone size: few; D gene: -; V gene: TRBV29-1; CDR3 DNA: TGCAGCGTTATCGGGGGTGTGTCGCCCTACGAGCAGTACTTC; CDR3 protein: CSVIGGVSPYEQYF
J gene: TRBJ1-1; clone size: many; D gene: -; V gene: TRBV29-1; CDR3 DNA: TGCAGCGTTGCTGGGTCGCCGCCACAGAACTTGAACACTGAAGCTTTCTTT; CDR3 protein: CSVAGSPPQNLNTEAFF
J gene: TRBJ2-1; clone size: few; D gene: -; V gene: TRBV3-1; CDR3 DNA: TGTGCCAGCAGCCAAGATGTCAGGGGGGTGTACAATGAGCAGTTCTTC; CDR3 protein: CASSQDVRGVYNEQFF
J gene: TRBJ1-1; clone size: -; D gene: TRBD1; V gene: TRBV19; CDR3 DNA: TGTGCCAGTAGTCACAGGGGTACTGAAGCTTTCTTT; CDR3 protein: CASSHRGTEAFF
J gene: TRBJ2-1; clone size: -; D gene: TRBD2; V gene: TRBV5-1; CDR3 DNA: TGCGCCAGCAGCTTGGAGACTAGCGGGCTTAATGAGCAGTTCTTC; CDR3 protein: CASSLETSGLNEQFF
J gene: TRBJ2-7; clone size: few; D gene: -; V gene: TRBV29-1; CDR3 DNA: TGCAGCGGGGGCGGGACTTCCTACGAGCAGTACTTC; CDR3 protein: CSGGGTSYEQYF
J gene: TRBJ2-5; clone size: few; D gene: -; V gene: TRBV20-1; CDR3 DNA: TGCAGTGCTAGAGATTGGGGACAAGTCCGTAGGGAGACCCAGTACTTC; CDR3 protein: CSARDWGQVRRETQYF
J gene: TRBJ2-7; clone size: -; D gene: -; V gene: TRBV9; CDR3 DNA: TGTGCCAGCAGCGGGGGGTGGGAGTCAGACGAGCAGTACTTC; CDR3 protein: CASSGGWESDEQYF
J gene: TRBJ2-1; clone size: -; D gene: TRBD2; V gene: TRBV4-3; CDR3 DNA: TGCGCCAGCAGCCAAGATAGGCTAGCGGGAGTCCCGCATGAGCAGTTCTTC; CDR3 protein: CASSQDRLAGVPHEQFF
J gene: TRBJ2-7; clone size: few; D gene: -; V gene: TRBV5-1; CDR3 DNA: TGCGCCAGCAGCTACCTAGCCGGGGAGAGCGAGCAGTACTTC; CDR3 protein: CASSYLAGESEQYF
J gene: TRBJ2-1; clone size: many; D gene: -; V gene: TRBV5-1; CDR3 DNA: TGCGCCAGCAGCCAGAGAGGGGGGCCGACCGCCAACGAGCAGTTCTTC; CDR3 protein: CASSQRGGPTANEQFF
J gene: TRBJ1-1; clone size: -; D gene: TRBD1; V gene: TRBV7-3; CDR3 DNA: TGTGCCAGCAGCAGGGGGGACAGGGTGAACACTGAAGCTTTCTTT; CDR3 protein: CASSRGDRVNTEAFF
J gene: TRBJ2-3; clone size: few; D gene: -; V gene: TRBV3-1; CDR3 DNA: TGTGCCAGCAGCCAAGTCTACGGGGGAACAGATACGCAGTATTTT; CDR3 protein: CASSQVYGGTDTQYF
J gene: TRBJ1-1; clone size: -; D gene: -; V gene: TRBV7-7; CDR3 DNA: TGTGCCAGCAGCGCTCAACTCGGCACTGAAGCTTTCTTT; CDR3 protein: CASSAQLGTEAFF
J gene: TRBJ2-1; clone size: few; D gene: -; V gene: TRBV20-1; CDR3 DNA: TGCAGTGCTAGGGAGAGAGGCAGTGGGAGAGACTACAATGAGCAGTTCTTC; CDR3 protein: CSARERGSGRDYNEQFF
J gene: TRBJ2-1; clone size: few; D gene: TRBD1; V gene: TRBV20-1; CDR3 DNA: TGCAGTGCGGCTCCAGGGGGCCGGAATAATGAGCAGTTCTTC; CDR3 protein: CSAAPGGRNNEQFF
J gene: TRBJ2-7; clone size: -; D gene: -; V gene: TRBV9; CDR3 DNA: TGTGCCAGCAGCGTAGCGGCTAGCGCTGACGAGCAGTACTTC; CDR3 protein: CASSVAASADEQYF
J gene: TRBJ2-1; clone size: few; D gene: -; V gene: TRBV3-1; CDR3 DNA: TGTGCCAGCAGCCAATTTTCCGACCTTTCCTACAATGAGCAGTTCTTC; CDR3 protein: CASSQFSDLSYNEQFF
J gene: TRBJ1-1; clone size: few; D gene: -; V gene: TRBV10-3; CDR3 DNA: TGTGCCATCAGAGGGGGGGCCACTGAAGCTTTCTTT; CDR3 protein: CAIRGGATEAFF
J gene: TRBJ1-1; clone size: few; D gene: TRBD1; V gene: TRBV20-1; CDR3 DNA: TGCAGTGCTAGGACAGGGGTGGAGACTGAAGCTTTCTTT; CDR3 protein: CSARTGVETEAFF
J gene: TRBJ2-7; clone size: -; D gene: -; V gene: TRBV7-9; CDR3 DNA: TGTGCCAGCAGCGAATTCGCCTCCGGGAGTTCAACTACAGCGCAGTACTTC; CDR3 protein: CASSEFASGSSTTAQYF
J gene: TRBJ1-3; clone size: few; D gene: -; V gene: TRBV20-1; CDR3 DNA: TGCAGTGCTAGAGACCCCAGGGCTGGAAACACCATATATTTT; CDR3 protein: CSARDPRAGNTIYF
J gene: TRBJ1-2; clone size: -; D gene: -; V gene: TRBV6-5; CDR3 DNA: TGTGCCAGCAGTATCGGAGGTAACGGCTACACCTTC; CDR3 protein: CASSIGGNGYTF
J gene: TRBJ2-7; clone size: once; D gene: -; V gene: TRBV29-1; CDR3 DNA: TGCAGCGCCCGAGGGTTGGTCGAGCAGTACTTC; CDR3 protein: CSARGLVEQYF
J gene: TRBJ1-5; clone size: few; D gene: -; V gene: TRBV4-2; CDR3 DNA: TGTGCCACCTCGGACAGCCCCGATCAGCCCCAGCATTTT; CDR3 protein: CATSDSPDQPQHF
J gene: TRBJ1-2; clone size: -; D gene: TRBD1; V gene: TRBV14; CDR3 DNA: TGTGCCAGCAGCCAACTAGACAGGGCGCTTGGCTACACCTTC; CDR3 protein: CASSQLDRALGYTF
J gene: TRBJ2-7; clone size: medium-sized; D gene: -; V gene: TRBV3-1; CDR3 DNA: TGTGCCAGCAGCCGCGGGGGCGGTTACGAGCAGTACTTC; CDR3 protein: CASSRGGGYEQYF
J gene: TRBJ2-1; clone size: few; D gene: TRBD2; V gene: TRBV20-1; CDR3 DNA: TGCAGTGCTACTACTAGCGGGAGAATAGGGCAGTTCTTC; CDR3 protein: CSATTSGRIGQFF
J gene: TRBJ1-1; clone size: once; D gene: -; V gene: TRBV5-5; CDR3 DNA: TGTGCCAGCAGCTCAAACCGGGACTTTCAGACTGAAGCTTTCTTT; CDR3 protein: CASSSNRDFQTEAFF
J gene: TRBJ2-5; clone size: -; D gene: TRBD2; V gene: TRBV5-1; CDR3 DNA: TGCGCCAGCAGCTTGGATAACAGAATTTCTAGCGGGAGGTGGGAGACCCAGTACTTC; CDR3 protein: CASSLDNRISSGRWETQYF
J gene: TRBJ2-7; clone size: few; D gene: TRBD1; V gene: TRBV20-1; CDR3 DNA: TGCAGTGCTAGAGATCACAGGGGGCAATACGAGCAGTACTTC; CDR3 protein: CSARDHRGQYEQYF
J gene: TRBJ2-3; clone size: -; D gene: -; V gene: TRBV7-6; CDR3 DNA: TGTGCCAGCAATACCGGGGGAGCAACTAGCACAGATACGCAGTATTTT; CDR3 protein: CASNTGGATSTDTQYF
J gene: TRBJ2-2; clone size: -; D gene: -; V gene: TRBV6-1; CDR3 DNA: TGTGCCCATTCTGAGGGGTCCCCAAACACCGGGGAGCTGTTTTTT; CDR3 protein: CAHSEGSPNTGELFF
J gene: TRBJ2-4; clone size: few; D gene: -; V gene: TRBV12-3/TRBV12-4; CDR3 DNA: TGTGCCAGCAGTTTCCTAGGCAGGGTTCAGTACTTC; CDR3 protein: CASSFLGRVQYF
J gene: TRBJ2-2; clone size: -; D gene: -; V gene: TRBV7-8; CDR3 DNA: TGTGCCAGCAGCCCTATAGTAGCTCGCACCGGGGAGCTGTTTTTT; CDR3 protein: CASSPIVARTGELFF
J gene: TRBJ2-3; clone size: -; D gene: -; V gene: TRBV5-5; CDR3 DNA: TGTGCCAGCAGCTCCGACTTGGGCACAGATACGCAGTATTTT; CDR3 protein: CASSSDLGTDTQYF
J gene: TRBJ2-7; clone size: -; D gene: -; V gene: TRBV2; CDR3 DNA: TGTGCCAGCAGTGAAGTCGCAATATACGAGCAGTACTTC; CDR3 protein: CASSEVAIYEQYF
J gene: TRBJ1-3; clone size: many; D gene: -; V gene: TRBV10-3; CDR3 DNA: TGTGCCATCAGTTCCGGACAATCTGGAAACACCATATATTTT; CDR3 protein: CAISSGQSGNTIYF
J gene: TRBJ2-5; clone size: once; D gene: -; V gene: TRBV2; CDR3 DNA: TGTGCCAGCAGTGAAGCCCTCGGACTCCCAGGCAGCGAGACCCAGTACTTC; CDR3 protein: CASSEALGLPGSETQYF
J gene: TRBJ1-1; clone size: -; D gene: -; V gene: TRBV7-2; CDR3 DNA: TGTGCCAGCAGCTTAGGCAGGGAGGTAGGAAGGAACACTGAAGCTTTCTTT; CDR3 protein: CASSLGREVGRNTEAFF
J gene: TRBJ2-7; clone size: -; D gene: -; V gene: TRBV9; CDR3 DNA: TGTGCCAGCAGCGTGGCGGGTACCTCCTACGAGCAGTACTTC; CDR3 protein: CASSVAGTSYEQYF
J gene: TRBJ1-6; clone size: few; D gene: -; V gene: TRBV20-1; CDR3 DNA: TGCAGTGCTAGAGATTGGACCGCCGGCGGGTCACCCCTCCACTTT; CDR3 protein: CSARDWTAGGSPLHF